What follows is one T cell receptor (beta chain) and its context. Its matching antigen is unknown. TCRdb reanalysed the 5' RACE reads using MiXCR and keeps one entry per CDR3 protein. The sample shows hundreds of thousands of distinct CDR3 sequences, around 27% of them seen only once. These data originate in a study of T-cell memory formation after mild COVID-19. General study points: The study detected some responding clones in pre-infection memory, suggesting cross-reactive memory joined. Clones that got smaller from day 15 to 85 had even CD4/CD8, while clones growing later tipped toward CD4+.

The CDR3 loop spans 13 amino acids. Trimming removed 1 base at V and 6 bases at J, with 9 bases between. Germline CDR1 SGHDT, CDR2 YYEEEE. Sequences were obtained from PBMCs or a T cell subset sorted from them (not recorded which). This chain connects TRBV5-6 to TRBJ2-3; D not resolved. This sequence originates from an adult woman who had mild COVID-19 (a few samples of this study predate the infection). Cell type and time point are not known. The CDR3 region has the DNA TGTGCCAGCAGCTTGTCGGGCGTGGATACGCAGTATTTT. Protein sequence: CASSLSGVDTQYF.